A selection of T cell receptor beta chains follows, all from one sample in a study of metastatic and nonmetastatic thyroid tumors. TCRdb re-called clones from the PCR reads using MiXCR. The table lists roughly 34,000 clones, 33% of them singletons. Specimen: tumor tissue. The receptors originated from a female donor with papillary thyroid cancer or a benign thyroid nodule (not recorded which). Some clones in this sample may be carry-over from other donors' samples. CDR3s include the opening cysteine and the closing phenylalanine or tryptophan. A D gene is named only where the DNA matches it firmly. Not every row has a clone size; where given, it reads once, few, many or a size class.

clone_size j_call d_call v_call cdr3_nt cdr3_aa
NA TRBJ1-2 NA TRBV7-2 TGTGCCAGCAGCTTAGCTCCACCCCCCCAGGGCCAGATCGCCACCTTC CASSLAPPPQGQIATF
few TRBJ1-2 NA TRBV30 TGTGCCTGGAGTGTAGCGGGAGACGGCTACACCTTC CAWSVAGDGYTF
few TRBJ1-5 TRBD1 TRBV6-1 TGTGCCAGCAGCCCCGGACAGGGGGGAGGTCAGCCCCAGCATTTT CASSPGQGGGQPQHF
NA TRBJ2-7 NA TRBV5-1 TGCGCCAGCAGCTTGGATCCAGGGGGGTTTAGAGACGACGAGCAGTACTTC CASSLDPGGFRDDEQYF
NA TRBJ2-7 TRBD1 TRBV7-9 TGTGCCAGCAGCACCGGGACAGGGAACTGGCAGTACTTC CASSTGTGNWQYF
few TRBJ1-5 NA TRBV6-2/TRBV6-3 TGTGCCAGCAGCCTTCCGTACATTAATCAGCCCCAGCATTTT CASSLPYINQPQHF
many TRBJ2-7 NA TRBV27 TGTGCCAGCAGCTTCCTGGCGGATGCCTACGAGCAGTACTTC CASSFLADAYEQYF
few TRBJ2-7 TRBD2 TRBV5-1 TGCGCCAGCAGCCCGACTAGCGGGAGGGCCCACGAGCAGTACTTC CASSPTSGRAHEQYF
NA TRBJ1-1 NA TRBV5-1 TGCGCCAGCAGCGAACAGGGCGGGAACACTGAAGCTTTCTTT CASSEQGGNTEAFF
NA TRBJ2-7 NA TRBV20-1 TGCAGTGCTAGGCCCGACATTTCCTACGAGCAGTACTTC CSARPDISYEQYF
NA TRBJ1-6 NA TRBV20-1 TGCAGTGCTAGAGGGCTGGGTTGGGATTCACCCCTCCACTTT CSARGLGWDSPLHF
few TRBJ1-2 TRBD1 TRBV19 TGTGCCAGTACCCCCAGACAGGGGGCGGATTATGGCTACACCTTC CASTPRQGADYGYTF
NA TRBJ2-7 NA TRBV5-1 TGCGCCAGCAGCCCGGGGACGGCCTCCTACGAGCAGTACTTC CASSPGTASYEQYF
NA TRBJ2-1 TRBD2 TRBV6-2/TRBV6-3 TGTGCCAGCAGTAACCCCTGGACTAGCGGGGGGAGGGAGCAGTTCTTC CASSNPWTSGGREQFF
NA TRBJ1-5 NA TRBV7-3 TGTGCCAGCAGCATGAATCAGCCCCAGCATTTT CASSMNQPQHF
few TRBJ1-3 NA TRBV6-1 TGTGCCAGCAGTGAATGGGGCGGCTCTGGAAACACCATATATTTT CASSEWGGSGNTIYF
NA TRBJ1-2 NA TRBV4-2 TGTGCCAGCAGCCAAGAAAAGGACGGCACCTATGGCTACACCTTC CASSQEKDGTYGYTF
NA TRBJ2-3 NA TRBV5-1 TGCGCCAGCACCTCTACGAGGGCGGCAGATACGCAGTATTTT CASTSTRAADTQYF
few TRBJ2-2 NA TRBV6-2/TRBV6-3 TGTGCCAGCAAGGAGCAGTCAGTCACCGGGGAGCTGTCTTTT CASKEQSVTGELSF
NA TRBJ2-7 NA TRBV20-1 TGCAGTGCCGACTCGGAGTACTTC CSADSEYF
few TRBJ1-1 NA TRBV24-1 TGTGCCACCACTCTAGGGGAGGACACTGAAGCTTTCTTT CATTLGEDTEAFF
NA TRBJ1-2 TRBD1 TRBV28 TGTGCCAGCAGCCCGGACAGGGTTAAGGGCTACACCTTC CASSPDRVKGYTF
NA TRBJ1-2 NA TRBV13 TGTGCCAGCAGCCCCCTTCGACCTGTAGGCAACTATGGCTACACCTTC CASSPLRPVGNYGYTF
few TRBJ1-1 NA TRBV19 TGTGCCAGTTATAAGGGGTACACTGAAGCTTTCTTT CASYKGYTEAFF
NA TRBJ1-3 TRBD1 TRBV4-2 TGTGCCAGCAGCCAAGAACGGGACAGCGGGCACTCTGGAAACACCATATATTTT CASSQERDSGHSGNTIYF
few TRBJ2-2 TRBD1 TRBV6-1 TGTGCCAGCAGGGGACAGAATCACGGGGAGCTGTTTTTT CASRGQNHGELFF
NA TRBJ1-1 NA TRBV15 TGTGCCACCAGCAGAGGGGGGGCGCGAACTGAAGCTTTCTTT CATSRGGARTEAFF
NA TRBJ1-2 NA TRBV18 TGTGCCAGCTCACAAGGGGCATCTGGCTACACCTTC CASSQGASGYTF
NA TRBJ1-3 NA TRBV3-1 TGTGCCAGCAGCCCTCAAAGCTCTGGAAACACCATATATTTT CASSPQSSGNTIYF
NA TRBJ2-1 TRBD2 TRBV11-2 TGTGCCAGCAGCCCAACAAGACTAGCGGACTACAATGAGCAGTTCTTC CASSPTRLADYNEQFF
NA TRBJ1-6 TRBD1 TRBV28 TGTGCCAGCAGTTTAACAGGGGGCAGCTCACCCCTCCACTTT CASSLTGGSSPLHF
NA TRBJ1-5 NA TRBV30 TGTGCCTGGAGTGAGTCAGCCATTCTACTGCCCCAGCATTTT CAWSESAILLPQHF
NA TRBJ1-6 NA TRBV20-1 TGCAGTGCTAGGCTACAGGGTGATTCACCCCTCCACTTT CSARLQGDSPLHF
NA TRBJ2-3 TRBD2 TRBV20-1 TGCAGTGCTACGGGACTAGCAGGAACCACGGTGACAGATACGCAGTATTTT CSATGLAGTTVTDTQYF
once TRBJ2-7 NA TRBV7-2 TGTGCCAGCAGCTCGTCCGGGGGCTACGAGCAGTACTTC CASSSSGGYEQYF
NA TRBJ2-7 NA TRBV20-1 TGCAGTGTTCCCGACTTTTCAGAGAGGGACGAGCAGTACTTC CSVPDFSERDEQYF